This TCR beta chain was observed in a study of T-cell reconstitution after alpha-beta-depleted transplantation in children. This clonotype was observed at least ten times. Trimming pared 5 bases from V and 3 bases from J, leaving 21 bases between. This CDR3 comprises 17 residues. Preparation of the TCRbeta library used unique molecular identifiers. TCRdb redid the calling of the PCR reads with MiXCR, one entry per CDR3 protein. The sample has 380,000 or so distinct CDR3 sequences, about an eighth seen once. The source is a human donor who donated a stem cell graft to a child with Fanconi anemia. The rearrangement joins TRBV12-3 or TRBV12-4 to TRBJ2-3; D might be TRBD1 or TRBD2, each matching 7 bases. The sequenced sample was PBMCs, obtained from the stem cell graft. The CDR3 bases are TGTGCCAGCAGTCGTAACCAGGGGGGAGGGACGACAGATACGCAGTATTTT. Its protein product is CASSRNQGGGTTDTQYF.